These T cell receptor beta chains were read from a single sample in a study of OX40 agonist ivuxolimab in advanced cancers. The table came from immunoSEQ multiplex PCR; TCRdb's copy has only in-frame clones and leaves some out. The sample records approximately 69,000 clones, 80% to 90% being singletons. The sample was CD4+ or CD8+ T cells sorted from blood, taken in a trial of the OX40 agonist ivuxolimab. These TCRs come from an adult with an advanced solid tumor such as melanoma, head and neck, liver or kidney cancer. CDR3s include the opening cysteine and the closing phenylalanine or tryptophan. D genes are given only for firm matches. Only some rows state a clone size, as once, few, many or a class for expanded clones.

>.|TRBV19|TRBJ2-7|few
TGTGCCAGTAATTCCCGGGAGCCTCCCTACGAGCAGTACTTC
CASNSREPPYEQYF
>TRBD2|TRBV30|TRBJ2-1|.
TGTGCCTGGGACGGAAATAGCGGGCCTGGGGATGAGCAGTTCTTC
CAWDGNSGPGDEQFF
>.|TRBV6-5|TRBJ1-6|.
TGTGCCAGCAGTTACTCGGGTAATTCACCCCTCCACTTT
CASSYSGNSPLHF
>.|TRBV10-2|TRBJ2-7|few
TGCGCCAGCAGTGATCTCCCAAGAGACGAGCAGTACTTC
CASSDLPRDEQYF
>TRBD2|TRBV10-1|TRBJ2-7|.
TGCGCCAGCAGTGAACTAGCGGGAGGGGGCGAGCAGTACTTC
CASSELAGGGEQYF
>TRBD2|TRBV6-6|TRBJ2-1|.
TGTGCCAGCAGGTATAGCGGGGGAAGCAATGAGCAGTTCTTC
CASRYSGGSNEQFF
>TRBD2|TRBV7-2|TRBJ2-7|.
TGTGCCAGCAGCTTTAGCGGGAAAGAGCAGTACTTC
CASSFSGKEQYF
>.|TRBV15|TRBJ1-5|.
TGTGCCACCAGCAGAGACAGGGGAGTGTTTCAGCCCCAGCATTTT
CATSRDRGVFQPQHF
>TRBD2|TRBV7-3|TRBJ2-1|.
TGTGCCAGCAGCTTAAGAACTAGCGGGGGGGCCCAGTTCTTC
CASSLRTSGGAQFF
>.|TRBV7-8|TRBJ2-3|.
TGTGCCAGCAGCTTAAGTGAGGGTATGGCAGATACGCAGTATTTT
CASSLSEGMADTQYF
>.|TRBV7-2|TRBJ2-5|.
TGTGCCAGCAGCTTAACTAGACAAGAGACCCAGTACTTC
CASSLTRQETQYF
>TRBD1|TRBV30|TRBJ1-1|.
TGTGCCCGAGATCCAGGGGGATCTAGGGAAGCTTTCTTT
CARDPGGSREAFF
>TRBD1|TRBV7-6|TRBJ2-6|.
TGTGCCAGCAGCTTAGGCACCGGGACAGTTGGTTCCTCTGGGGCCAACGTCCTGACTTTC
CASSLGTGTVGSSGANVLTF
>.|TRBV9|TRBJ2-1|.
TGTGCCAGCAGCGTAGGGTGGGATCGAGGTAATGAGCAGTTCTTC
CASSVGWDRGNEQFF
>TRBD1|TRBV30|TRBJ2-5|.
TGTGCCTGGAGTGCCGGAGGGACAGGGGTACGGGAGACCCAGTACTTC
CAWSAGGTGVRETQYF
>.|TRBV11-2|TRBJ2-7|.
TGTGCCAGCAGCTCCGGTTTTAGAGGGGCTTCCTCCTACGAGCAGTACTTC
CASSSGFRGASSYEQYF
>.|TRBV7-6|TRBJ2-3|many
TGTGCCAGCAGCTTAGGGGCCATCACAGATACGCAGTATTTT
CASSLGAITDTQYF